These 5 T cell receptor beta chains share one sample of origin, sequenced in a study of siplizumab effects on memory and regulatory T cells. Repertoires were generated with immunoSEQ multiplex PCR, while TCRdb's copy carries only in-frame clones and drops some. The sample holds about 80,000 clones; just under 95% are singletons and the top ten take about 18%. Material: CD8+ T cells sorted from blood. These TCRs come from a human donor in good health.

V gene TRBV28 combines with J gene TRBJ2-3, with D unclear. V lost 4 bases, J lost 2 bases, and 10 bases lay in between. CDR3 length: 14 amino acids. Looked up from germline, CDR1 is MDHEN and CDR2 is SYDVKM. The CDR3 region has the DNA TGTGCCAGCAGTTGGGTCGGAAACACAGATACGCAGTATTTT. Encoded protein: CASSWVGNTDTQYF.

The genes are TRBV19 and TRBJ1-2; no clear D. This CDR3 has 15 residues. V lost 7 bases, J lost 5 bases, and 20 bases lay in between. The V gene's germline CDR1 is LNHDA and CDR2 SQIVND (reference sequence). The CDR3 reads CASTPGEGVNYGYTF. Written as DNA, the CDR3 is TGTGCCAGTACTCCCGGGGAGGGAGTAAATTATGGCTACACCTTC. Variable domain in full (rest from reference TRBV19 and TRBJ1-2): DGGITQSPKYLFRKEGQNVTLSCEQNLNHDAMYWYRQDPGQGLRLIYYSQIVNDFQKGDIAEGYSVSREKKESFPLTVTSAQKNPTAFYLCASTPGEGVNYGYTFGSGTRLTVV.

V gene TRBV6-5 combines with J gene TRBJ2-7, with D possibly being TRBD1 (5 bases). The CDR3 is made up of 15 amino acids. CDR1 and CDR2 from the germline V gene are MNHEY and SVGAGI. V was clipped by 0 bases and J by 3 bases, with 12 bases between them. CDR3 nucleotide sequence: TGTGCCAGCAGTTACTCGAATACCAGGGACTACGAGCAGTACTTC. This codes for CASSYSNTRDYEQYF.

The CDR3, as DNA: TGTGCCAGCAGCACGGGACTAGCCTACGAGCAGTACTTC. Translating gives CASSTGLAYEQYF. The gene calls are TRBV27 and TRBJ2-7, with 8 positions matching TRBD2. The CDR3 is made up of 13 amino acids. Germline CDR1 MNHEY, CDR2 SMNVEV (reference sequence). J gave up 2 bases and V 6 bases, and 3 bases lay outside the gene matches.

The chain uses TRBV5-4 and TRBJ2-1, with TRBD1 as a possible D gene (5 bases). Trimming left V 0 bases short and J 0 bases short, with 19 bases between. The CDR3 spans 19 residues. Germline loops: CDR1 SGHNT, CDR2 YYREEE (reference sequence). CDR3 nucleotide sequence: TGTGCCAGCAGCTTGGTGGGATCTCTTGGCAGGGCCTCCTACAATGAGCAGTTCTTC. Protein: CASSLVGSLGRASYNEQFF. Filled out from reference TRBV5-4 and TRBJ2-1, the complete variable domain reads ETGVTQSPTHLIKTRGQQVTLRCSSQSGHNTVSWYQQALGQGPQFIFQYYREEENGRGNFPPRFSGLQFPNYSSELNVNALELDDSALYLCASSLVGSLGRASYNEQFFGPGTRLTVL.